Sequencing of this TCR beta chain was carried out in a study of blood T cells in healthy people across ages. Whole-study results and caveats: Whereas aged donors had fewer naive CD4+ cells, long-lived donors had more of them and higher diversity.

With regard to this clonotype: What it recognizes is unknown.

Then a second PCR, running roughly 6 to 12 cycles, was carried out with a sample-barcoded 5' primer and a J-beta primer mix. TCRdb re-called the 5' RACE reads through MiXCR, storing one row per CDR3 protein. The sample records about 1,500,000 distinct CDR3 sequences, approximately 38% being singletons. CDR1 is DFQATT, CDR2 SNEGSKA, per germline (reference sequence). CDR3 length: 18 residues. J gave up 0 bases and V 3 bases, and 14 bases lay outside the gene matches. Sample: blood. This clonotype was obtained from a woman in her late teens or twenties in good health. The V and J genes are TRBV20-1 and TRBJ2-7; 10 bases fit TRBD2. In DNA, the CDR3 is TGCAGTGCTAGTAGATGGGGAGCGGGGGGGCTCAGCTCCTACGAGCAGTACTTC. It specifies CSASRWGAGGLSSYEQYF.